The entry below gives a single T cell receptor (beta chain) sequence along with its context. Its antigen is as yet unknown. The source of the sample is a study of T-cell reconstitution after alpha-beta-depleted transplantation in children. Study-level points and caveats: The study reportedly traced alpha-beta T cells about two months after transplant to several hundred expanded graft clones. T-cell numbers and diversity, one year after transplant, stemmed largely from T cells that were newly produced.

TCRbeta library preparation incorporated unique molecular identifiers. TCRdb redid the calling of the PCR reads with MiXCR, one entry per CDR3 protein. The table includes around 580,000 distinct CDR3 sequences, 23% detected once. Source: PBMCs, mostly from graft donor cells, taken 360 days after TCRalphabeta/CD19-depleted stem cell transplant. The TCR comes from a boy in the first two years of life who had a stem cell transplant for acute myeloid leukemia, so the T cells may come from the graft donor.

The CDR3 sequence is CASSLGGKQTQYF. CDR3 nucleotides: TGTGCCAGCAGTTTAGGGGGGAAACAGACCCAGTACTTC. This chain uses TRBV27 with TRBJ2-5; TRBD2 might be the D (6 bases). This CDR3 spans 13 amino acids. V lost 2 bases and J 6 bases, leaving 10 bases between the germline ends. The V gene's germline CDR1 is MNHEY and CDR2 SMNVEV (reference sequence).